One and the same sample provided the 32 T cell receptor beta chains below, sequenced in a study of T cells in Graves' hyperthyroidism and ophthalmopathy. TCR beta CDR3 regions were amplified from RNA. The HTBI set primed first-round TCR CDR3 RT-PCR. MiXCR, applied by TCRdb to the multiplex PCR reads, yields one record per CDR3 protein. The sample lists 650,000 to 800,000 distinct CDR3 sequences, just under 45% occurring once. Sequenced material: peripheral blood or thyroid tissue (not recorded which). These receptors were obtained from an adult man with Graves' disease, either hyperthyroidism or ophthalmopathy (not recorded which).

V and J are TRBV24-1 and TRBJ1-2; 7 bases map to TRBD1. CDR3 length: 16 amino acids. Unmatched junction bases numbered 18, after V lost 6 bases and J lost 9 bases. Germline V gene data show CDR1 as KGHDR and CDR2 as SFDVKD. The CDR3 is CATSSSVPGQLGRYTF. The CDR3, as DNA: TGTGCCACCAGTAGCTCAGTTCCGGGACAGCTGGGACGCTACACCTTC.

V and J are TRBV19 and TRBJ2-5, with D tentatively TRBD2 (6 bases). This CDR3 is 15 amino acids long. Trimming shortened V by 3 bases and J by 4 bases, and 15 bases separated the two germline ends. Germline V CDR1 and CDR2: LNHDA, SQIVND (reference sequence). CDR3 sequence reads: CASSIRPGERETQYF. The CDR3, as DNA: TGTGCCAGTAGTATTCGTCCGGGAGAGAGAGAGACCCAGTACTTC. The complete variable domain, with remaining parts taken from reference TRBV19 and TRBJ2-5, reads DGGITQSPKYLFRKEGQNVTLSCEQNLNHDAMYWYRQDPGQGLRLIYYSQIVNDFQKGDIAEGYSVSREKKESFPLTVTSAQKNPTAFYLCASSIRPGERETQYFGPGTRLLVL.

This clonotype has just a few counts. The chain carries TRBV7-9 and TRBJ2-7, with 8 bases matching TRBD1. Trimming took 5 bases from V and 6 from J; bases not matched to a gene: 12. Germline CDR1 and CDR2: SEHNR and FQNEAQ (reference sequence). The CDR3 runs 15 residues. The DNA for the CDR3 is TGTGCCAGCAGCCAAGGAATGACAGGGGTGGCCGAGCAGTACTTC. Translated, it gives CASSQGMTGVAEQYF.

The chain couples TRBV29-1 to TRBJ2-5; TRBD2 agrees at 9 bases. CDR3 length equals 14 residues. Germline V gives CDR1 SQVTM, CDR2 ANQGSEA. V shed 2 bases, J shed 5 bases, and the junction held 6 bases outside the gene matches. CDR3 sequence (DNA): TGCAGCGTTGAATGGCGGGCGGGAGGGGAGACCCAGTACTTC. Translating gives CSVEWRAGGETQYF.

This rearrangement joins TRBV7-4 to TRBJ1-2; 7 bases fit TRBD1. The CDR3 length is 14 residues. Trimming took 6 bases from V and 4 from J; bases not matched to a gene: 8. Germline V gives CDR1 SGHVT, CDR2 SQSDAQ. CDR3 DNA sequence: TGTGCCAGCAGTACGACAGGGCCTAGCTATGGCTACACCTTC. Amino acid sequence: CASSTTGPSYGYTF. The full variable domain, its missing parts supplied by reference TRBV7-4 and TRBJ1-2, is GAGVSQSPRYKVAKRGRDVALRCDSISGHVTLYWYRQTLGQGSEVLTYSQSDAQRDKSGRPSGRFSAERPERSVSTLKIQRTEQGDSAVYLCASSTTGPSYGYTFGSGTRLTVV.

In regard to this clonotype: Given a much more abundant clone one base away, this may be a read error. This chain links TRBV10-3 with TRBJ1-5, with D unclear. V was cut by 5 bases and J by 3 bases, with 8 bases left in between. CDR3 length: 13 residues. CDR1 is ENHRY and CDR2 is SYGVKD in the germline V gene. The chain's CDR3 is CAISPHYNQPQHF. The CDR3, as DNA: TGTGCCATCAGTCCCCATTACAATCAGCCCCAGCATTTT.

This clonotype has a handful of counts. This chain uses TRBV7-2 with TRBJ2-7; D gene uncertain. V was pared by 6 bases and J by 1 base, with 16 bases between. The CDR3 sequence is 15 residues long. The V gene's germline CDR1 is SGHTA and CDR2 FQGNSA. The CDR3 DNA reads TGTGCCAGCAGTGAATCGAGGCATAGTTCCTACGAGCAGTACTTC. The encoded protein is CASSESRHSSYEQYF.

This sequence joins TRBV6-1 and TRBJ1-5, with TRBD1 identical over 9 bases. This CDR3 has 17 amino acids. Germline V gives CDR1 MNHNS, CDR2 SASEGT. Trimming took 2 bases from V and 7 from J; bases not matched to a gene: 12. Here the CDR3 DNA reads TGTGCCAGCAGTGAATATGATGTGACAGGGGGTAACCAGCCCCAGCATTTT. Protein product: CASSEYDVTGGNQPQHF.

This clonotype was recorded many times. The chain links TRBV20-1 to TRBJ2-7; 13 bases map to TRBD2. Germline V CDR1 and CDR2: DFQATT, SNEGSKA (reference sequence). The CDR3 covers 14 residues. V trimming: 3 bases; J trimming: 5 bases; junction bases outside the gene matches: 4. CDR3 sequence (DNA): TGCAGTGCTAGTTGGACTAGCGGGAGTAACGAGCAGTACTTC. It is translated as CSASWTSGSNEQYF.

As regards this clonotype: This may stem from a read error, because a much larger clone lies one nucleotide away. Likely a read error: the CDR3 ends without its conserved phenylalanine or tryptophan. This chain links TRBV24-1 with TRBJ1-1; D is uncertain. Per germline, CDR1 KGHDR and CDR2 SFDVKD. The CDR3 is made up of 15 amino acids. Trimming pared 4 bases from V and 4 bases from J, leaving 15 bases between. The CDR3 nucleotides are TGTGCCACCAGTGAGGGGTCGGGTGTCCGCACTGAAGCTTTCCTT. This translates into CATSEGSGVRTEAFL.

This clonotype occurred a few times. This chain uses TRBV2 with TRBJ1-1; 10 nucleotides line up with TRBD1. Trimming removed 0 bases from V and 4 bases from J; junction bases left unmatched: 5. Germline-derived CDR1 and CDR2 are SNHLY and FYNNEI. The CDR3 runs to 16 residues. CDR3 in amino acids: CASSEARGTGVTEAFF. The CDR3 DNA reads TGTGCCAGCAGTGAAGCGCGAGGGACAGGGGTCACTGAAGCTTTCTTT.

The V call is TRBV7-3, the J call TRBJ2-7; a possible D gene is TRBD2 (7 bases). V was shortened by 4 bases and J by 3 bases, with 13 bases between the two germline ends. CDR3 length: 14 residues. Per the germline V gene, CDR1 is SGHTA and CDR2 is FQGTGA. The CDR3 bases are TGTGCCAGCAGCTCGGGGAGGGGGGACTACGAGCAGTACTTC. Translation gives CASSSGRGDYEQYF.

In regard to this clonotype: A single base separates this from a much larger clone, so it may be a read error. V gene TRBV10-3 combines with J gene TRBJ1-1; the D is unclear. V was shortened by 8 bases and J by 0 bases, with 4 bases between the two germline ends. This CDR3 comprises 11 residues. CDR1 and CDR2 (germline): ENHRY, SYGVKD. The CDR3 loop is CAIGVNTEAFF. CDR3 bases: TGTGCCATCGGGGTGAACACTGAAGCTTTCTTT.

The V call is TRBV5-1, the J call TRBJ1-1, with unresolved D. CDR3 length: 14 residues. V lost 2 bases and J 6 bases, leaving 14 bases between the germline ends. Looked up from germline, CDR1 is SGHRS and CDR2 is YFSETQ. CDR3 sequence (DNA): TGCGCCAGCAGCTTTGGGGTTTTCGGGCCTGAAGCTTTCTTT. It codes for CASSFGVFGPEAFF.

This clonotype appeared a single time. CDR3 coding DNA: TGTGCCAGCAGCCGGGGCGGGGCTGTGTACGAGCAGTACTTC. This sequence encodes CASSRGGAVYEQYF. J is TRBJ2-7 and V is TRBV10-3, with D possibly being TRBD2 (6 bases). V lost 10 bases and J lost 4, with 20 bases in between. Germline V gene data show CDR1 as ENHRY and CDR2 as SYGVKD. This CDR3 contains 14 residues.

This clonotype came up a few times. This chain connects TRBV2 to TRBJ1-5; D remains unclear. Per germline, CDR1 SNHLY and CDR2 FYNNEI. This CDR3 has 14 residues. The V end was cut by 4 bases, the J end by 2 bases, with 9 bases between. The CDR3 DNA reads TGTGCCAGCAGTGCAGGATACGGCAATCAGCCCCAGCATTTT. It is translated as CASSAGYGNQPQHF.

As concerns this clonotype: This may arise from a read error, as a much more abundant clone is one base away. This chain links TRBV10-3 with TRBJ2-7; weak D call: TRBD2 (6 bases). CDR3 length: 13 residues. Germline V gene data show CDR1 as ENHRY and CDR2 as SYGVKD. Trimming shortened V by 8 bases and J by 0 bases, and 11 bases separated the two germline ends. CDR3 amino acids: CAIRGADSYEQYF. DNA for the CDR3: TGTGCCATCCGCGGGGCCGACTCCTACGAGCAGTACTTC.

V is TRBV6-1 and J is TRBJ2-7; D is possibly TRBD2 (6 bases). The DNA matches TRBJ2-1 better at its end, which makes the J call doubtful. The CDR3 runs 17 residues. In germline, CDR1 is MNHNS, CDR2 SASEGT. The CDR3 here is CASSELEVAGLDNEQFF. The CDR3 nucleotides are TGTGCCAGCAGTGAATTGGAGGTGGCGGGGCTTGACAATGAGCAGTTCTTC.

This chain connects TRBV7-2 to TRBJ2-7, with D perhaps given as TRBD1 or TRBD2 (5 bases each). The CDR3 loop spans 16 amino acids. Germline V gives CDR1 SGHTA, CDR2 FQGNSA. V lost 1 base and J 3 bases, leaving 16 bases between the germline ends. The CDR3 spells CASSLGPGPFNYEQYF. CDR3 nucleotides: TGTGCCAGCAGCTTAGGCCCGGGACCCTTCAACTACGAGCAGTACTTC.

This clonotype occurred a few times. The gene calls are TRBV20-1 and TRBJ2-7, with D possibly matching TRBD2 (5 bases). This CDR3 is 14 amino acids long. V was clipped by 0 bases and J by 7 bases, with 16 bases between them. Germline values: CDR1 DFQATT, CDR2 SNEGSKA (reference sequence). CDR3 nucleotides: TGCAGTGCTAGAGATCCGCTGCTAGCTTGGGAGCAGTACTTC. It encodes CSARDPLLAWEQYF.

The CDR3, as DNA: TGTGCCAGCAGCTTGGCACAGAGAAATGAAAAACTGTTTTTT. This gives the protein CASSLAQRNEKLFF. The chain joins TRBV7-6 to TRBJ1-4; D is undetermined. Per germline, CDR1 SGHVS and CDR2 FNYEAQ. The CDR3 runs 14 residues. Trimming shortened V by 3 bases and J by 5 bases, and 10 bases separated the two germline ends.

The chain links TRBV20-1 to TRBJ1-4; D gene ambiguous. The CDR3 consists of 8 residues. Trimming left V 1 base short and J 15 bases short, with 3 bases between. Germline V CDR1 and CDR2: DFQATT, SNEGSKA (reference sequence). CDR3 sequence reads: CSARVMFF. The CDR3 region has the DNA TGCAGTGCTAGAGTAATGTTTTTT.

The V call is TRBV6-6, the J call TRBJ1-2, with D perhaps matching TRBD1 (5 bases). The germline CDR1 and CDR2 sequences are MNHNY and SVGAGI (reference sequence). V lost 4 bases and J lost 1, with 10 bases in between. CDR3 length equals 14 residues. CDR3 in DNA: TGTGCCAGCAGTTCCCCCAGGGATAACTATGGCTACACCTTC. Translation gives CASSSPRDNYGYTF.

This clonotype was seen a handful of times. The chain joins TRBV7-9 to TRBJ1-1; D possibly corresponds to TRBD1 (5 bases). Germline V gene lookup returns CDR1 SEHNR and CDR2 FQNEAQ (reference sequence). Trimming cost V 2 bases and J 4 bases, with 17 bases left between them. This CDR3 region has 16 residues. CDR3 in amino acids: CASSLHGFAQGTEAFF. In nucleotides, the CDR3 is TGTGCCAGCAGCTTACACGGCTTCGCTCAGGGCACTGAAGCTTTCTTT.

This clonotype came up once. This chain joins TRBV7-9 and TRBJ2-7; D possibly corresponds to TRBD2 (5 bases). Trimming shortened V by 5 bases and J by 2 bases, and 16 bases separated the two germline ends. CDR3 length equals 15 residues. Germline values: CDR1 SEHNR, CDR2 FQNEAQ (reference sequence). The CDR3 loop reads CASSQDFFGTYEQYF. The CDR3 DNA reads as TGTGCCAGCAGCCAAGATTTCTTCGGGACCTACGAGCAGTACTTC.

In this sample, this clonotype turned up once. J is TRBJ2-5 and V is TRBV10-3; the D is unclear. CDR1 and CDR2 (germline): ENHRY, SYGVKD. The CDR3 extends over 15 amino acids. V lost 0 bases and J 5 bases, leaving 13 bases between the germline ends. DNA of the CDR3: TGTGCCATCAGTGAGTCAAGAGGATCGGCGGAGACCCAGTACTTC. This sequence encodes CAISESRGSAETQYF.

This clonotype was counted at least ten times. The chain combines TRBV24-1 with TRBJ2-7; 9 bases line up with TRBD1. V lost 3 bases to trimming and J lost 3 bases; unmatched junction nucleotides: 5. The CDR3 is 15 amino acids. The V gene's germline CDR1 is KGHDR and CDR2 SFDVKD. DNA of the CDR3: TGTGCCACCAGTGATCCCGGGACAGGGAACTACGAGCAGTACTTC. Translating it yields CATSDPGTGNYEQYF.

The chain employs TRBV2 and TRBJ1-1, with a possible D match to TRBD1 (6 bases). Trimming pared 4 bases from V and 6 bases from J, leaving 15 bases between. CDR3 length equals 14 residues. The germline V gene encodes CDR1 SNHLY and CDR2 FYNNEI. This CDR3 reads CASSVLTGYSEAFF. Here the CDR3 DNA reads TGTGCCAGCAGTGTACTAACAGGGTACTCTGAAGCTTTCTTT.

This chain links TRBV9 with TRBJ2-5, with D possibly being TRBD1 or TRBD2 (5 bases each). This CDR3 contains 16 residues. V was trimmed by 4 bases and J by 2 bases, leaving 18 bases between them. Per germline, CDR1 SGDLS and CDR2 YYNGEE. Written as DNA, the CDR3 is TGTGCCAGCAGCTTAGGGACCGGGGCTCGGCAAGAGACCCAGTACTTC. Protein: CASSLGTGARQETQYF.

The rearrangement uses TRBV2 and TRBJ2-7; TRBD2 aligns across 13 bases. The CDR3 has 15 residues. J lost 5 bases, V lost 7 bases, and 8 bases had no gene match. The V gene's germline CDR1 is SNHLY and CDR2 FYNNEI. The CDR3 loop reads CASIGLAGAGNEQYF. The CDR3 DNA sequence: TGTGCCAGCATTGGACTAGCGGGAGCGGGAAACGAGCAGTACTTC.

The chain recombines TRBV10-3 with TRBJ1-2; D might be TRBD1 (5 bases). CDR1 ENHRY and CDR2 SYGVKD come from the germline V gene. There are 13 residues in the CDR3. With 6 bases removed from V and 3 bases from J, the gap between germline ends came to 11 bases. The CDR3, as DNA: TGTGCCATCAGGGGGACGCCAGACTATGGCTACACCTTC. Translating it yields CAIRGTPDYGYTF.

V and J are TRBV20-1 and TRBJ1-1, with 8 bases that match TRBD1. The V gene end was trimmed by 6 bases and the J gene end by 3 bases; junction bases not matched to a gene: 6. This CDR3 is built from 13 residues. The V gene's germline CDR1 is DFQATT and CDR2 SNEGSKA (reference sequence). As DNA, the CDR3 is TGCAGTGCCATGACAGGGGCGGACACTGAAGCTTTCTTT. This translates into CSAMTGADTEAFF.